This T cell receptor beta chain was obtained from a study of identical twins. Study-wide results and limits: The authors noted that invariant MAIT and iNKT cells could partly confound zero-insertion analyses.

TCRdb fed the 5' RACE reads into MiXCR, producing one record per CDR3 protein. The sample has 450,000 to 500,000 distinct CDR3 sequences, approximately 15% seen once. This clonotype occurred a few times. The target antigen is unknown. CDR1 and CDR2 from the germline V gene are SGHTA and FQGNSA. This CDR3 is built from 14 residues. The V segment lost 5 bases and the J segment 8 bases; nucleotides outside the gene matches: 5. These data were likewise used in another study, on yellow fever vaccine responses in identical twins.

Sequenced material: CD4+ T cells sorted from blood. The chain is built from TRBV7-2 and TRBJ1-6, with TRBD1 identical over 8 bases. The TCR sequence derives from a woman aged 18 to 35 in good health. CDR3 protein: CASSRGQGHSPLHF. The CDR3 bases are TGTGCCAGCAGCCGTGGACAGGGTCATTCACCCCTCCACTTT.